This T cell receptor (beta chain) was captured in a study of T cells in Graves' hyperthyroidism and ophthalmopathy. Per the germline V gene, CDR1 is SNHLY and CDR2 is FYNNEI. Trimming cost V 3 bases and J 0 bases, with 9 bases left between them. The CDR3 covers 16 residues. This clonotype was counted ten times or more. The target antigen is unknown. General observations from the study: Using 13 V-J features, a model discriminated ophthalmopathy from stable hyperthyroidism.

The investigators amplified TCR beta CDR3 regions from RNA transcripts. Using the HTBI primer set, a first-round RT-PCR was run on the TCR CDR3. From the multiplex PCR reads, TCRdb called clonotypes with MiXCR, one entry per CDR3 protein. This sample carries 550,000 to 800,000 distinct CDR3 sequences, roughly a sixth of them seen once, and the ten largest clones take 15% to 17%. The gene calls are TRBV2 and TRBJ1-6; D remains unclear. Sequencing was performed on blood. The TCR sequence derives from a man aged 50 or older with Graves' hyperthyroidism. In nucleotides, the CDR3 is TGTGCCAGCAGTGAGCGGGGTAGCTCCTATAATTCACCCCTCCACTTT. Amino acid sequence: CASSERGSSYNSPLHF. The variable domain in full, with the rest retrieved from reference TRBV2 and TRBJ1-6, is EPEVTQTPSHQVTQMGQEVILRCVPISNHLYFYWYRQILGQKVEFLVSFYNNEISEKSEIFDDQFSVERPDGSNFTLKIRSTKLEDSAMYFCASSERGSSYNSPLHFGNGTRLTVT.